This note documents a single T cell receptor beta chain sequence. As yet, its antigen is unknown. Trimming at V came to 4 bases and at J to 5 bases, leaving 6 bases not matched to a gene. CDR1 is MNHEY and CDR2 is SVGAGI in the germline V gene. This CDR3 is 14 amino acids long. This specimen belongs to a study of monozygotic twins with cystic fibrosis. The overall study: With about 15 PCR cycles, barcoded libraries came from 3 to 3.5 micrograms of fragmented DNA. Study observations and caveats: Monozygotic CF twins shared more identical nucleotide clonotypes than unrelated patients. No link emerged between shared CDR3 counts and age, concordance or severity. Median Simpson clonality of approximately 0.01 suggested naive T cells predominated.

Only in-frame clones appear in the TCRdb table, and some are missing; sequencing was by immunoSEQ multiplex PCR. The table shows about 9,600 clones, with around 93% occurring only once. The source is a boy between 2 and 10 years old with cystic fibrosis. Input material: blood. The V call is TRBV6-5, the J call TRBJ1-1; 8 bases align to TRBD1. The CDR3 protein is CASSWSGGFTEAFF. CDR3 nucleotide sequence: TGTGCCAGCAGTTGGTCAGGGGGCTTTACTGAAGCTTTCTTT.